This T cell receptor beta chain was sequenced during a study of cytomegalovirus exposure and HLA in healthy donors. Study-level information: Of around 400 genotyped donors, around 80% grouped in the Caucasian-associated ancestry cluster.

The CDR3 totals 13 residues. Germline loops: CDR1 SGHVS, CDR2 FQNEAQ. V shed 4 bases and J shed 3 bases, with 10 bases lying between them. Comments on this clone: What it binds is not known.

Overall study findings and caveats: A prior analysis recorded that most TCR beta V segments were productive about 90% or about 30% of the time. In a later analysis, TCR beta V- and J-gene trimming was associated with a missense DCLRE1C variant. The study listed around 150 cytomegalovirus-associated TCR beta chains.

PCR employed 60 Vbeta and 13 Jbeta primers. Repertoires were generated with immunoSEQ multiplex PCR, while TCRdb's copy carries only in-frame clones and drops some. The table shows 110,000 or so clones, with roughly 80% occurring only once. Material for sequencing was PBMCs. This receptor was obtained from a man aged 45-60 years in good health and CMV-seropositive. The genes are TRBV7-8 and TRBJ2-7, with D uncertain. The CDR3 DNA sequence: TGTGCCAGCAGCTCCCAGACGGGCTACGAGCAGTACTTC. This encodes CASSSQTGYEQYF.